This T cell receptor beta chain was profiled in a study of shared clonotypes between healthy human individuals (TCRdb year 2020). Regarding the study in general: The cohort included three men and a couple of women between 18 and 49 years of age. For each donor, CD4 naive and CD4 memory were each run on three plates, CD8 naive on two plates, and CD8 memory on one plate. The study deeply sequenced blood TCR repertoires of five healthy adults to estimate repertoire size and the extent of clonotype sharing between individuals. To increase sequencing depth and limit assay-specific biases, TCR repertoire library preparation and sequencing were carried out by different laboratories using diverse techniques. Each donor's leukapheresis produced roughly between roughly 0.85 and 10 billion PBMCs. Results the study describes overall, beyond this receptor: Across a handful of donors, about 5.2% of naive CD4, 3.5% of naive CD8, around 2.1% of memory CD4, and roughly 0.41% of memory CD8 clonotypes were shared. Estimated clonotype richness was generally larger for naive than for memory subsets. Clonotypes shared by all four sorted-subset donors showed higher generation probabilities than non-shared clonotypes. Sampling was limited to blood, and TCR repertoires in tissue likely differ from TCR repertoires in blood. Because the study included a small number of donors, the genetic and exposure-history diversity represented was limited. Pairwise subsampling led to the expectation that sequencing depth would affect the degree of clonotype sharing among donors. Rarefaction of sorted-subset datasets indicated incomplete sequencing despite the large sequencing depth.

Using the deep immunoSEQ assay, TCR CDR3 regions were amplified from genomic DNA by multiplex PCR. Extracted genomic DNA from each cell subset was distributed evenly across all wells of several immunoSEQ 96-well plates, and each plate was treated as a replicate. For sorted subsets, roughly 200 ng genomic DNA, equal to about 30,000 T cell genomes, was loaded into each replicate PCR. Purified libraries were quantified with a Qubit 3.0 fluorometer, sized on a Bioanalyzer 2100, and re-quantified with the KAPA Library Quantification kit. Each immunoSEQ 96-well plate was sequenced on its own single-read 150-cycle Illumina NextSeq 550 flow cell. The original methods were these. The immunoSEQ output contained only junctional sequences without quality scores, so filtering could not match that applied to full-length reads. Sequences were annotated with PyIR, a Python wrapper for IgBLAST v1.9, and V/J genes and CDR3 were assigned using IMGT germline references. Reads were removed for weak V/J assignments (E-value above 1e-6), missing CDR3, stop codons, out-of-frame junctions, or ambiguous translated residues. A V3J clonotype was defined by an identical inferred V gene, J gene, and CDR3 amino acid sequence. Percentage overlap between repertoires was computed as shared unique clonotypes divided by the size of the smaller repertoire. Repertoire richness was assessed with RTK rarefaction, the Chao1 estimator, and Recon v2.1 estimates of unobserved clonotypes. For all TCRbeta clonotypes obtained by the gDNA method from four donors, generation probabilities were computed with OLGA. In TCRdb, the immuneACCESS table is reduced to in-frame sequences with V and J assigned. These tables do not hold every clone; where another copy was compared, an unresolved V gene accounts for under half, and the others remain unexplained. V and J calls and clone size are copied from that table; D and trimming were computed from the DNA. The sample table records about 2,200,000 clones; more than 85% of these occur just once. The ten top clones hold 1.5% to 2% of the sample.

The CDR3 covers 15 residues, taking in both the cysteine and the phenylalanine. Only the CDR3 part of the read is kept: 45 bases, read in frame from the first base. The germline V gene encodes CDR1 MNHEY and CDR2 SMNVEV (reference sequence). At the junction V is shortened by 8 bases and J by 0 bases, with 16 bases in between. For the CD8 naive samples, CD45RO-negative cells were positively selected for CCR7, yielding a CD45RA+CCR7+ population from which TemRA cells were excluded. The donors were healthy, HIV-negative adults who had no recently reported acute infections or vaccinations. Every donor was a Caucasian adult living in Nashville, Tennessee, USA. Blood was obtained by leukapheresis, after which PBMCs were separated by Ficoll-Histopaque density gradient centrifugation and cryopreserved in liquid nitrogen vapor phase. Analytical flow cytometry was used to check the purity and quantity of every magnetically sorted T cell population. Genomic DNA was isolated from every sorted fraction and measured by UV absorbance on a Nanodrop 2000c.

To note about this clone: Its antigen is still unknown. There are no base qualities to consult, and no much larger clone falls within one base.

The chain employs TRBV27 and TRBJ1-2, and possibly TRBD1, on 6 matching bases. The sample was naive CD8+ T cells from PBMCs. According to the study, the label for this sample's cell subset or site signals: CD45RA+CCR7+. The clonotype originates from a man aged 18-30 years in good health. Some clones in this sample may be carry-over from other donors' samples. The CDR3 region reads CASRTEQGPNYGYTF. The base sequence is TGTGCCAGCCGGACCGAACAGGGACCTAACTATGGCTACACCTTC.